This entry lists 21 T cell receptor beta chains sequenced from one sample in a study of T-cell memory formation after mild COVID-19. MiXCR, run by TCRdb on the 5' RACE reads, gives a single entry per CDR3 protein. Altogether about 130,000 distinct CDR3 sequences are present, about 16% being singletons, with the ten largest covering approximately 15%. The sample taken for sequencing was PBMCs or a T cell subset sorted from them (not recorded which). Receptor source: an adult woman who had mild COVID-19 (a few samples of this study predate the infection). Cell type and time point are not known.

This clonotype was counted many times. V and J are TRBV24-1 and TRBJ1-5, with TRBD1 as a possible D gene (5 bases). The CDR3 runs to 15 residues. Germline assignment: CDR1 KGHDR and CDR2 SFDVKD. Trimming stripped 4 bases from V and 1 base from J, with 10 bases between. The CDR3 loop reads CATSDGAWSNQPQHF. CDR3 in DNA: TGTGCCACCAGTGACGGGGCCTGGAGCAATCAGCCCCAGCATTTT.

The sample holds a few counts of this clonotype. The chain links TRBV7-3 to TRBJ1-1, with TRBD1 matching over 8 bases. The germline CDR1 and CDR2 sequences are SGHTA and FQGTGA. With 1 base clipped from V and 2 bases from J, the junction kept 6 bases outside the gene matches. This CDR3 spans 16 amino acids. The CDR3 DNA follows: TGTGCCAGCAGCTTAAGTTCGACAGGGGCAAACACTGAAGCTTTCTTT. As protein: CASSLSSTGANTEAFF.

The table lists this clonotype with a count of one. The rearrangement uses TRBV25-1 and TRBJ2-5; D gene unclear. The germline V gene has CDR1 MGHDK and CDR2 SYGVNS. The CDR3 is made up of 15 amino acids. V was trimmed by 3 bases and J by 1 base, leaving 12 bases between them. DNA of the CDR3: TGTGCCAGCAGTGACTCGGGCAGAATCCAAGAGACCCAGTACTTC. This sequence encodes CASSDSGRIQETQYF.

Only a few counts were recorded for this clonotype. This chain uses TRBV18 with TRBJ2-2, with TRBD2 matching 9 bases. CDR1 is KGHSH and CDR2 is LQKENI in the germline V gene. This CDR3 is 17 amino acids long. The trim removed 4 bases at V and 5 bases at J, leaving 11 bases unmatched. The CDR3 DNA reads as TGTGCCAGCTCACGACTTAGCGGGAGCACCGATACCGGGGAGCTGTTTTTT. Residues: CASSRLSGSTDTGELFF.

The chain links TRBV6-6 to TRBJ2-7, with TRBD2 matching 11 bases. Germline loops: CDR1 MNHNY, CDR2 SVGAGI (reference sequence). The CDR3 runs to 15 residues. Unmatched junction bases numbered 7, after V lost 2 bases and J lost 7 bases. This CDR3 is CASSYVAGGPNEQYF. For the CDR3, the DNA is TGTGCCAGCAGTTACGTAGCGGGGGGGCCAAATGAGCAGTACTTC.

This clonotype was found a few times. This sequence joins TRBV7-2 and TRBJ1-3; D is ambiguous. CDR1 SGHTA and CDR2 FQGNSA come from the germline V gene. The CDR3 contains 14 residues. The V end was cut by 2 bases, the J end by 6 bases, with 11 bases between. Here the CDR3 DNA reads TGTGCCAGCAGCTTACGAGGGTCTCAAAACACCATATATTTT. It codes for CASSLRGSQNTIYF.

The table lists this clonotype with a few counts. The J gene is TRBJ2-1, the V gene TRBV7-2, with a weak D call TRBD2 (6 bases). This CDR3 spans 13 amino acids. CDR1 is SGHTA and CDR2 is FQGNSA in the germline V gene. The V and J ends lost 5 bases and 3 bases respectively, with 8 bases between them. The CDR3 sequence: CASSAGLYNEQFF. The CDR3 bases are TGTGCCAGCAGCGCGGGACTCTACAATGAGCAGTTCTTC. The variable domain in full, with the rest retrieved from reference TRBV7-2 and TRBJ2-1, is GAGVSQSPSNKVTEKGKDVELRCDPISGHTALYWYRQSLGQGLEFLIYFQGNSAPDKSGLPSDRFSAERTGGSVSTLTIQRTQQEDSAVYLCASSAGLYNEQFFGPGTRLTVL.

This chain joins TRBV20-1 and TRBJ1-5; no definite D call. Germline V gene sequence: CDR1 DFQATT, CDR2 SNEGSKA (reference sequence). Trimming removed 1 base at V and 1 base at J, with 11 bases between. This CDR3 has 15 residues. For the CDR3, the DNA is TGCAGTGCTAGAGTTGGGGTGACGAGCAATCAGCCCCAGCATTTT. Encoded protein: CSARVGVTSNQPQHF.

The gene calls are TRBV12-3 or TRBV12-4 and TRBJ2-1, with a weak D call TRBD2 (5 bases). V lost 6 bases, J lost 5 bases, and 14 bases lay in between. This CDR3 is built from 14 residues. This CDR3 reads CASSSGGWNNEQFF. As DNA, the CDR3 is TGTGCCAGCAGCAGTGGCGGGTGGAACAATGAGCAGTTCTTC.

This chain's CDR3 is CASSQDFRVNTEAFF. The CDR3 DNA follows: TGTGCCAGCAGCCAAGATTTCCGGGTGAACACTGAAGCTTTCTTT. This rearrangement joins TRBV4-2 to TRBJ1-1; no reliable D call. The CDR3 has 15 amino acids. Germline CDR1 reads LGHNA; CDR2 reads YNFKEQ. Deletions cut 0 bases from V and 0 bases from J, with 8 bases between.

This rearrangement joins TRBV5-1 to TRBJ1-6, with D perhaps TRBD1 (5 bases). Germline CDR1 SGHRS, CDR2 YFSETQ. V lost 7 bases and J 9 bases, leaving 14 bases between the germline ends. The CDR3 sequence is 13 residues long. CDR3 coding DNA: TGCGCCAGCCACCGGGACGGGACTTCACCCCTCCACTTT. Protein: CASHRDGTSPLHF.

This clonotype was counted a few times. This rearrangement joins TRBV5-1 to TRBJ1-1; D might be TRBD1 (5 bases). V lost 4 bases, J lost 5 bases, and 12 bases lay in between. This CDR3 spans 13 amino acids. Germline CDR1 is SGHRS and CDR2 is YFSETQ. Here the CDR3 reads CASSLGRGTEAFF. The CDR3, as DNA: TGCGCCAGCAGCCTGGGCCGGGGGACTGAAGCTTTCTTT.

The chain uses TRBV5-1 and TRBJ1-3, with TRBD1 as a possible D gene (5 bases). The V gene lost 0 bases and the J gene lost 0 bases, with 16 bases spanning the gap. Germline loops: CDR1 SGHRS, CDR2 YFSETQ. The length of the CDR3 is 18 residues. The CDR3 region is CASSLGVRGTSSGNTIYF. The CDR3, as DNA: TGCGCCAGCAGCTTGGGAGTTCGGGGGACGAGCTCTGGAAACACCATATATTTT.

The chain joins TRBV5-1 to TRBJ2-7; 7 nucleotides line up with TRBD1. The germline gives CDR1 SGHRS, CDR2 YFSETQ. This CDR3 has 14 residues. J lost 2 bases, V lost 4 bases, and 6 bases had no gene match. Here the CDR3 reads CASSPPGQTYEQYF. Written as DNA, the CDR3 is TGCGCCAGCAGCCCCCCGGGACAGACCTACGAGCAGTACTTC.

The chain links TRBV12-3 or TRBV12-4 to TRBJ2-7, with 9 bases that match TRBD1. The CDR3 length is 15 residues. Unmatched junction bases numbered 9, after V lost 5 bases and J lost 4 bases. The CDR3 coding sequence is TGTGCCAGCAGTCCCGGGACAGGGTTTTATTACGAGCAGTACTTC. As protein: CASSPGTGFYYEQYF.

The CDR3 sequence: CSVDESSYNEQFF. CDR3 DNA sequence: TGCAGCGTTGACGAGAGCTCCTACAATGAGCAGTTCTTC. The chain couples TRBV29-1 to TRBJ2-1; D remains unclear. Germline assignment: CDR1 SQVTM and CDR2 ANQGSEA. This CDR3 spans 13 amino acids. V shed 3 bases and J shed 0 bases, with 6 bases lying between them.

V is TRBV18 and J is TRBJ2-1; TRBD2 agrees at 13 bases. V shed 0 bases and J 2 bases; nucleotides not matched to a gene: 10. The V gene's germline CDR1 is KGHSH and CDR2 LQKENI. The CDR3 length is 20 residues. The CDR3 DNA follows: TGTGCCAGCTCACCACCGGGGACTAGCGGGACCTCCGCCGCCTACAATGAGCAGTTCTTC. Translation gives CASSPPGTSGTSAAYNEQFF.

By share, this clonotype counts as medium-sized. The rearrangement links TRBV20-1 to TRBJ2-5; D not certain. Between the trimmed V and J ends, which lost 8 bases and 2 bases, there was a span of 6 bases. CDR1 DFQATT and CDR2 SNEGSKA come from the germline V gene (reference sequence). The CDR3 length is 10 residues. The CDR3: CSTFQETQYF. In nucleotides, the CDR3 is TGCAGTACGTTTCAAGAGACCCAGTACTTC.

In DNA, the CDR3 is TGCGCCAGCAGAGTAGCGGGGGTAAACAATGAGCAGTTCTTC. The encoded protein is CASRVAGVNNEQFF. The J gene is TRBJ2-1, the V gene TRBV5-1; 9 bases line up with TRBD2. Germline CDR1 SGHRS, CDR2 YFSETQ. V trimming: 5 bases; J trimming: 5 bases; junction bases outside the gene matches: 5. The CDR3 is made up of 14 amino acids.

There are a few counts of this clonotype. The rearrangement joins TRBV12-3 or TRBV12-4 to TRBJ2-7, with 7 positions matching TRBD2. V was clipped by 4 bases and J by 0 bases; unmatched bases: 3. The CDR3 sequence is 14 residues long. The CDR3 DNA is TGTGCCAGCAGTTCGAGCGGGAACTCCTACGAGCAGTACTTC. Residues: CASSSSGNSYEQYF.

This clonotype was detected only a few times. The chain has TRBV20-1 and TRBJ1-6, with 7 positions matching TRBD1. Germline V gene data show CDR1 as DFQATT and CDR2 as SNEGSKA (reference sequence). V lost 6 bases, J lost 10 bases, and 9 bases stayed unmatched. The CDR3 consists of 13 residues. This CDR3 reads CSARQGMNSPLHF. CDR3 nucleotide sequence: TGCAGTGCCCGACAGGGTATGAACTCACCCCTCCACTTT.